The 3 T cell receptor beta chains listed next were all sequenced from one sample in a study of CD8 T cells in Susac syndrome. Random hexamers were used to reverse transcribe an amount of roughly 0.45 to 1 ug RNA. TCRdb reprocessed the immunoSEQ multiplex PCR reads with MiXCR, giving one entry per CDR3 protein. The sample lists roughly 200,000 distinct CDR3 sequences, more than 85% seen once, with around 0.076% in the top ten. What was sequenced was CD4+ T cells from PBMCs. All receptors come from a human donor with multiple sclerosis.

As DNA, the CDR3 is TGTGCCAGCAGCGTATGGGGACTAGCGGCTCTGGGTGAGACCCAGTACTTC. It translates to CASSVWGLAALGETQYF. The V and J genes are TRBV9 and TRBJ2-5; 11 bases map to TRBD2. The CDR3 consists of 17 residues. The V segment lost 1 base and the J segment 5 bases; nucleotides outside the gene matches: 10. From germline, CDR1 is SGDLS and CDR2 YYNGEE.

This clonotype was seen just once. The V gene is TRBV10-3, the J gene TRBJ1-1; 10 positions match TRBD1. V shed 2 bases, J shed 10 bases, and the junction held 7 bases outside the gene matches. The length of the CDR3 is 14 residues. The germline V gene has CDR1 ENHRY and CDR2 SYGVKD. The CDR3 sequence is CAISEARGQGPAFF. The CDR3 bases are TGTGCCATCAGTGAGGCCCGGGGACAGGGGCCAGCTTTCTTT.

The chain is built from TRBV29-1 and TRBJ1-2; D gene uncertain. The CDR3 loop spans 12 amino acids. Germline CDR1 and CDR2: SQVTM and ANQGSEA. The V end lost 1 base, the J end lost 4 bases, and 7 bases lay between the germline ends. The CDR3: CSVEGPGYGYTF. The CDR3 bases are TGCAGCGTTGAAGGCCCTGGCTATGGCTACACCTTC. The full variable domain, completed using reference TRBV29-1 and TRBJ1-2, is SAVISQKPSRDICQRGTSLTIQCQVDSQVTMMFWYRQQPGQSLTLIATANQGSEATYESGFVIDKFPISRPNLTFSTLTVSNMSPEDSSIYLCSVEGPGYGYTFGSGTRLTVV.